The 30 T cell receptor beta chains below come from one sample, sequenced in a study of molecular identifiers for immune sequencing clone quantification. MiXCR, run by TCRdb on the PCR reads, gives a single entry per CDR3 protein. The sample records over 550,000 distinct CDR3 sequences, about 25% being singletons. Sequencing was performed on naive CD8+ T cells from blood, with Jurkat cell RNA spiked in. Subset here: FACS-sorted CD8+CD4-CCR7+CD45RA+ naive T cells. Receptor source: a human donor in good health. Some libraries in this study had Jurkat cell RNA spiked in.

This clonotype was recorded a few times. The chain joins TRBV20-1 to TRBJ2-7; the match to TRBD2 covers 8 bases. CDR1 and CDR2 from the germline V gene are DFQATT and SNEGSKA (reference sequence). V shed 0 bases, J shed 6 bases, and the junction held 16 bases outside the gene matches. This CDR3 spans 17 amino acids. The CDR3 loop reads CSARDVGLATLVAEQYF. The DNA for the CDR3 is TGCAGTGCTAGAGATGTAGGACTAGCTACCCTAGTAGCCGAGCAGTACTTC.

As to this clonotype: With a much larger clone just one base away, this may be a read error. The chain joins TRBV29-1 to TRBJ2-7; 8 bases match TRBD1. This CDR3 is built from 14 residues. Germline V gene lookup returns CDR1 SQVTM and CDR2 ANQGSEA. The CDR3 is CSAETGGPSYEQYF. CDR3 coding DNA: TGCAGCGCTGAAACAGGGGGGCCCTCCTACGAGCAGTACTTC.

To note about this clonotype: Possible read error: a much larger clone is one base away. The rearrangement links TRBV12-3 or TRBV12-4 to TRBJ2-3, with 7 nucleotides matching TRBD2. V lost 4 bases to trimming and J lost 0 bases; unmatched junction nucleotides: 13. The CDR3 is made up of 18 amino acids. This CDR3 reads CASSWALLAGVSTDTQYF. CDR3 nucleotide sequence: TGTGCCAGCAGTTGGGCCCTTCTGGCGGGGGTCAGCACAGATACGCAGTATTTT.

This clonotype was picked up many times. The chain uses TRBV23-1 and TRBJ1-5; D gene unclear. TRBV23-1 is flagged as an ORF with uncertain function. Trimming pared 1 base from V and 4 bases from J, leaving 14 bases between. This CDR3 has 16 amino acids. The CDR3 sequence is CASSQLWPGWNQPQHF. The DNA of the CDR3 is TGCGCCAGCAGTCAATTGTGGCCAGGCTGGAATCAGCCCCAGCATTTT.

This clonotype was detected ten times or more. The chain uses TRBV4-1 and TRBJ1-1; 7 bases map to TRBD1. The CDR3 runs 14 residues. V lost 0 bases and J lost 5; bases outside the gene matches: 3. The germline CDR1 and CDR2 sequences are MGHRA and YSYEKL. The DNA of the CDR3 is TGCGCCAGCAGCCAAGAAGGGGGCTGGACTGAAGCTTTCTTT. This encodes CASSQEGGWTEAFF.

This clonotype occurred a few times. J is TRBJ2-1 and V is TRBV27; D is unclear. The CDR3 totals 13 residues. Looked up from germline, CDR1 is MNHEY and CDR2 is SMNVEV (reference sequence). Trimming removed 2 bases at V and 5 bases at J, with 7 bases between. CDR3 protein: CASSLNDHNEQFF. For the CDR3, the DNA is TGTGCCAGCAGTTTAAACGACCACAATGAGCAGTTCTTC.

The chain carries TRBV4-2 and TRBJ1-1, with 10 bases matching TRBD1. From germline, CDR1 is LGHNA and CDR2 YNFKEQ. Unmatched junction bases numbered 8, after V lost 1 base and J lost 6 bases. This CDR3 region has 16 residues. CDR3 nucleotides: TGTGCCAGCAGCCAAGGACAGGGGGCGATTCTGTCTGAAGCTTTCTTT. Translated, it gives CASSQGQGAILSEAFF.

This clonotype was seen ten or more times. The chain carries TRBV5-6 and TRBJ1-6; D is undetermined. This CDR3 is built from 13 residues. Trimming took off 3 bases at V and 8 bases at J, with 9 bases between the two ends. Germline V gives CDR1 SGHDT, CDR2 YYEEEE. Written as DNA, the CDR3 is TGTGCCAGCAGCTGGAATATAGATTCACCCCTCCACTTT. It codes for CASSWNIDSPLHF.

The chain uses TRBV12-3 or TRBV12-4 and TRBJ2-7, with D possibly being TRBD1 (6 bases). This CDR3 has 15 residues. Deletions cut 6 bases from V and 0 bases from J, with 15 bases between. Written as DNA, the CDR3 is TGTGCCAGCAGACCCTCGAGGGGGAGCTCCTACGAGCAGTACTTC. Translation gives CASRPSRGSSYEQYF.

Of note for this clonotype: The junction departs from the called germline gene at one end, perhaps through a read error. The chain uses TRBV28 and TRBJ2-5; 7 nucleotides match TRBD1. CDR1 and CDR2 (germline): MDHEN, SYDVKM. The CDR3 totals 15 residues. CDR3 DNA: TGTGCCAGCAGTTTATGGCAGGGGGAGAGAGAGACCCAGTGCTTC. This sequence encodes CASSLWQGERETQCF.

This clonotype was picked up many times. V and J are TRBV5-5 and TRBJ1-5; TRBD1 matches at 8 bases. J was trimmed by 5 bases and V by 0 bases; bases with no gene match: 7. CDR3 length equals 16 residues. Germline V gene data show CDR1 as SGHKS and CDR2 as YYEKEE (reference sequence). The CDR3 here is CASSLADRAIDQPQHF. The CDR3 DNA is TGTGCCAGCAGCTTGGCGGACAGGGCAATAGATCAGCCCCAGCATTTT.

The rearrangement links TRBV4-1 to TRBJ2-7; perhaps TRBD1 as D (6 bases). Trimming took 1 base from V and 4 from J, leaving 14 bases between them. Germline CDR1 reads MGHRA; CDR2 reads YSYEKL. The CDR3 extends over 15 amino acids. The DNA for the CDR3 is TGCGCCAGCAGCCAAGCCGGGACAAGGAGTTACGAGCAGTACTTC. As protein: CASSQAGTRSYEQYF.

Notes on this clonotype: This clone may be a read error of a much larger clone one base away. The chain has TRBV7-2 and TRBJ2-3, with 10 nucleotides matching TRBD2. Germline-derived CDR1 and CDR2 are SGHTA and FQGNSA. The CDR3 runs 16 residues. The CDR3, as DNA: TGTTCCAGCAGCTTAGTTCTAGCGGGAGCTGGAGATACGCAGTATTTT. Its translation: CSSSLVLAGAGDTQYF.

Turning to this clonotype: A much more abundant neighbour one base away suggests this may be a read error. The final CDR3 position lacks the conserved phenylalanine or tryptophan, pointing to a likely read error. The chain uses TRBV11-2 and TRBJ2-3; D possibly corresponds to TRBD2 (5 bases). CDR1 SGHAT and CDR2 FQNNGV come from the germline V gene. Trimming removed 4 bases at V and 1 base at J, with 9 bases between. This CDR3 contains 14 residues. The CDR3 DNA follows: TGTGCCAGCAGCTGGCAGAGGGGCACAGATACGCAGTATTTA. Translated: CASSWQRGTDTQYL.

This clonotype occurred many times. CDR3 in amino acids: CASPIPGERSTDTQYF. CDR3 coding DNA: TGTGCCAGCCCTATACCAGGGGAGAGGAGCACAGATACGCAGTATTTT. This sequence joins TRBV6-4 and TRBJ2-3; weak D call: TRBD1 (6 bases). V lost 8 bases, J lost 0 bases, and 18 bases lay in between. Germline V gene sequence: CDR1 MRHNA, CDR2 SNTAGT. The CDR3 consists of 16 residues.

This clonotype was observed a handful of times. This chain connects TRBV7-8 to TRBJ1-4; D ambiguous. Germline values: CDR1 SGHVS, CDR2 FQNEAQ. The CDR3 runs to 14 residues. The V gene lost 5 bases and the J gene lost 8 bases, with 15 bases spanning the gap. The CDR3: CASSQRTGREKLFF. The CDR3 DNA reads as TGTGCCAGCAGCCAACGGACGGGAAGGGAAAAACTGTTTTTT.

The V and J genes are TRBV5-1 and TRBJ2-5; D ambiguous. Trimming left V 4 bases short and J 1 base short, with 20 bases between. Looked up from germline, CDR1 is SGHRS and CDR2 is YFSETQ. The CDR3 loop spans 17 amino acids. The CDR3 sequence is CASSPPGANPPQETQYF. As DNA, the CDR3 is TGCGCCAGCAGCCCACCCGGCGCCAATCCCCCCCAAGAGACCCAGTACTTC.

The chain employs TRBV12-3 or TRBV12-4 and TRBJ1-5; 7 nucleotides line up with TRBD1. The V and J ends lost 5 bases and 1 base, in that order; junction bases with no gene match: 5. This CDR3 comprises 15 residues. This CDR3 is CASSRGTASNQPQHF. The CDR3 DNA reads TGTGCCAGCAGTCGCGGGACAGCAAGCAATCAGCCCCAGCATTTT.

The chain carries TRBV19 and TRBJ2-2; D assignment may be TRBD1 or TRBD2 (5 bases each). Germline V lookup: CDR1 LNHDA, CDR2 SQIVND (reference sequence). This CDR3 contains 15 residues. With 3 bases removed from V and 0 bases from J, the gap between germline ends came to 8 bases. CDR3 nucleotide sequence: TGTGCCAGTAGTATGGGGACCACGAACACCGGGGAGCTGTTTTTT. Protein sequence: CASSMGTTNTGELFF.

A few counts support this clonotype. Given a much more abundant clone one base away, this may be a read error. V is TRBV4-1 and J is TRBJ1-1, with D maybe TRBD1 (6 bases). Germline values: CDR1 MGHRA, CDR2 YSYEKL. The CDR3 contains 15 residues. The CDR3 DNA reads TGCGCCAGCGGCCAAGACGAACAGGGAGGGACTGAAGCTTTCTTT. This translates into CASGQDEQGGTEAFF.

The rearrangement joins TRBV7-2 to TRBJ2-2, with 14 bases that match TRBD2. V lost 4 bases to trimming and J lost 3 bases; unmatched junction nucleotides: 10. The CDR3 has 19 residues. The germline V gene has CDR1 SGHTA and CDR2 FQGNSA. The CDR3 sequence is CASSSGTSGGLRDTGELFF. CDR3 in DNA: TGTGCCAGCAGCTCGGGGACTAGCGGGGGCCTGAGGGACACCGGGGAGCTGTTTTTT.

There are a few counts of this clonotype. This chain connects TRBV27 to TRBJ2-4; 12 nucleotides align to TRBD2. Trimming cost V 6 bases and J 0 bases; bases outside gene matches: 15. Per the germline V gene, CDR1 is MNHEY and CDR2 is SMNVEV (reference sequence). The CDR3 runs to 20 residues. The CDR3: CASRLTGTSGLWIAKNIQYF. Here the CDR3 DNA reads TGTGCCAGCAGACTTACCGGGACTAGCGGGTTGTGGATAGCCAAAAACATTCAGTACTTC.

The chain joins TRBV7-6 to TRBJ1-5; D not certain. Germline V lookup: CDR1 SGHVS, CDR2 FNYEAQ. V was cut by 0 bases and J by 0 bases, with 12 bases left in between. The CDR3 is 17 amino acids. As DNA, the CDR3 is TGTGCCAGCAGCTTAGCACCCCCTTCCTATAGCAATCAGCCCCAGCATTTT. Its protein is CASSLAPPSYSNQPQHF.

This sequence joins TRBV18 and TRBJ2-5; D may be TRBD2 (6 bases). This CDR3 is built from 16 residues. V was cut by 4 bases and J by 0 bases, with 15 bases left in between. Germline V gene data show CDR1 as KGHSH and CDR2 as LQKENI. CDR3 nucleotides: TGTGCCAGCTCACGTGGAGGGGCTTCGTACCAAGAGACCCAGTACTTC. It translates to CASSRGGASYQETQYF.

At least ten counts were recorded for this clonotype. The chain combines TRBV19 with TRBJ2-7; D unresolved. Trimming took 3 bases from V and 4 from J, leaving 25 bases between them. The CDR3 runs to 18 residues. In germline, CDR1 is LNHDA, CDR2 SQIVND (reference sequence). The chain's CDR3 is CASSIATPFRTHTYEQYF. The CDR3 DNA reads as TGTGCCAGTAGTATTGCGACCCCGTTCCGGACCCATACTTACGAGCAGTACTTC.

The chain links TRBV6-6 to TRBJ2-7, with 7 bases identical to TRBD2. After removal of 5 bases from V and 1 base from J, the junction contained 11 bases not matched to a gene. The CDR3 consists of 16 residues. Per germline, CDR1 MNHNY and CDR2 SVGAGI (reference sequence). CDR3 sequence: CASSPAGLAVSYEQYF. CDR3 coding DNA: TGTGCCAGCAGTCCAGCGGGGCTAGCGGTTTCCTACGAGCAGTACTTC.

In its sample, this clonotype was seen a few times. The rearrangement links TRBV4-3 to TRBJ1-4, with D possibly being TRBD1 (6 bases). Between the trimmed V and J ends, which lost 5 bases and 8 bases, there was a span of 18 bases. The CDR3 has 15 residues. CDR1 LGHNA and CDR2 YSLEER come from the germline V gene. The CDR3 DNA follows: TGCGCCAGCAGCGCGACCAGGGGCGCGGGGGAAAAACTGTTTTTT. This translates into CASSATRGAGEKLFF.

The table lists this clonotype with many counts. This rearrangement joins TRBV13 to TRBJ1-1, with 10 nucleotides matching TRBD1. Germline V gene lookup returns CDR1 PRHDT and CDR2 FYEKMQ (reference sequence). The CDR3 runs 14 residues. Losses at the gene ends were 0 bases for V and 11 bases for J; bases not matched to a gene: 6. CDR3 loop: CASSLGTGGVGAFF. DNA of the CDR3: TGTGCCAGCAGCTTAGGGACAGGGGGCGTTGGGGCTTTCTTT.

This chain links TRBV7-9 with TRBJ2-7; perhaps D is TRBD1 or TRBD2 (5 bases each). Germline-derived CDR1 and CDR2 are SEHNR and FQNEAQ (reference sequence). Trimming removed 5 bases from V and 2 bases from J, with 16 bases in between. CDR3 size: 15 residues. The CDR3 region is CASSDGLRDTYEQYF. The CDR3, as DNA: TGTGCCAGCAGCGACGGACTCAGGGATACCTACGAGCAGTACTTC.

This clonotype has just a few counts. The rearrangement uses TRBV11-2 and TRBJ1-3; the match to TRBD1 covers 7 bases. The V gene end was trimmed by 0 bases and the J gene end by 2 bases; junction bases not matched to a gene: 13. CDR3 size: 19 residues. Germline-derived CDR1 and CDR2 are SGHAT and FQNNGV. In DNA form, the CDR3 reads TGTGCCAGCAGCTTAGATACGTTGGCTACTACAGGGGCTGGAAACACCATATATTTT. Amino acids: CASSLDTLATTGAGNTIYF.